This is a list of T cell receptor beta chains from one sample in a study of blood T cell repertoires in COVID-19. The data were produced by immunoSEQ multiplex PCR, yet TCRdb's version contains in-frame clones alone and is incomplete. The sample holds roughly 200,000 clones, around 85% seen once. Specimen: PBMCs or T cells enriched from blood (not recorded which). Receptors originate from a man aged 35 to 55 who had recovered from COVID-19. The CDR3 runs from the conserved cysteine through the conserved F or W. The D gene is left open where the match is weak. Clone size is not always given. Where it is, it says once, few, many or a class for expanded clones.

CDR3nt: TGTGCCACCTCCCCCAGGACTAGCGGGAGGAGACCTTCCTACGAGCAGTACTTC
CDR3aa: CATSPRTSGRRPSYEQYF
abundance: -
v_gene: TRBV19
j_gene: TRBJ2-7
d_gene: TRBD2
len: 18

CDR3nt: TGTGCCAGCACTTATAACACCAATACGCAGTATTTT
CDR3aa: CASTYNTNTQYF
abundance: once
v_gene: TRBV2
j_gene: TRBJ2-3
d_gene: -
len: 12

CDR3nt: TGTGCCAGCTCACCCCAGAGGACAACTATCCTTCACGGCTACACCTTC
CDR3aa: CASSPQRTTILHGYTF
abundance: -
v_gene: TRBV18
j_gene: TRBJ1-2
d_gene: -
len: 16

CDR3nt: TGTGCCAGCAGTCCAGGGACAGACAATGAGCAGTTCTTC
CDR3aa: CASSPGTDNEQFF
abundance: -
v_gene: TRBV6-4
j_gene: TRBJ2-1
d_gene: TRBD1
len: 13

CDR3nt: TGTGCCAGCAGCTTAGCGGGGACAGCCGATAACAATGAGCAGTTCTTC
CDR3aa: CASSLAGTADNNEQFF
abundance: -
v_gene: TRBV7-9
j_gene: TRBJ2-1
d_gene: TRBD1
len: 16

CDR3nt: TGCGCCAGCAGCGGTAGGACAGTTAGCTCCTACAATGAGCAGTTCTTC
CDR3aa: CASSGRTVSSYNEQFF
abundance: few
v_gene: TRBV5-1
j_gene: TRBJ2-1
d_gene: -
len: 16

CDR3nt: TGTGCCAGCAGTGATCAGGACAGAAGATATAATGGCTACACCTTC
CDR3aa: CASSDQDRRYNGYTF
abundance: -
v_gene: TRBV6-1
j_gene: TRBJ1-2
d_gene: -
len: 15

CDR3nt: TGCAGCGTCCTTCCTAGTGGTGCCAGGGGGTATGGCTACACCTTC
CDR3aa: CSVLPSGARGYGYTF
abundance: -
v_gene: TRBV29-1
j_gene: TRBJ1-2
d_gene: TRBD1
len: 15

CDR3nt: TGTGCCAGCTCATCAACCGGGACTAGTCGCTACGAGCAGTACTTC
CDR3aa: CASSSTGTSRYEQYF
abundance: -
v_gene: TRBV18
j_gene: TRBJ2-7
d_gene: TRBD2
len: 15

CDR3nt: TGTGCCAGCAGTTTTCAGGGGCCCCTCAATTCACCCCTCCACTTT
CDR3aa: CASSFQGPLNSPLHF
abundance: -
v_gene: TRBV27
j_gene: TRBJ1-6
d_gene: -
len: 15

CDR3nt: TGTGCCAGCAGCTCCTCAGGAAGCTCCTACGAGCAGTACTTC
CDR3aa: CASSSSGSSYEQYF
abundance: -
v_gene: TRBV5-4
j_gene: TRBJ2-7
d_gene: -
len: 14

CDR3nt: TGTGCCACTCTGGACAGGCAGAGCTCCTACGAGCAGTACTTC
CDR3aa: CATLDRQSSYEQYF
abundance: -
v_gene: TRBV21-1
j_gene: TRBJ2-7
d_gene: -
len: 14

CDR3nt: TGTGCCAGTAGTATTACAGGGGATAATTCACCCCTCCACTTT
CDR3aa: CASSITGDNSPLHF
abundance: -
v_gene: TRBV19
j_gene: TRBJ1-6
d_gene: TRBD1
len: 14

CDR3nt: TGTGCCAGCAGCGGAAGGGACAGGACACTCTATGGCTACACCTTC
CDR3aa: CASSGRDRTLYGYTF
abundance: once
v_gene: TRBV9
j_gene: TRBJ1-2
d_gene: TRBD1
len: 15

CDR3nt: TGCGCCAGCAGCTCGGGGGGCGTGGGGTCACCCCTCCACTTT
CDR3aa: CASSSGGVGSPLHF
abundance: -
v_gene: TRBV5-1
j_gene: TRBJ1-6
d_gene: -
len: 14

CDR3nt: TGTGCCAGCAGTTTGGGAGTCTATGGCTACACCTTC
CDR3aa: CASSLGVYGYTF
abundance: -
v_gene: TRBV28
j_gene: TRBJ1-2
d_gene: -
len: 12